The next 3 T cell receptor beta chains were all read from a single sample in a study of blood T cell repertoires in COVID-19. Libraries were prepared by immunoSEQ multiplex PCR; TCRdb keeps only in-frame clonotypes and omits some of them. The sample shows about 340,000 clones, around four fifths of them seen only once. Sequenced: peripheral blood. The source of these receptors is a man aged 25-45 years with active or convalescent COVID-19.

The chain is built from TRBV2 and TRBJ2-2; no clear D gene. The CDR3 spans 15 residues. The germline gives CDR1 SNHLY, CDR2 FYNNEI. The V end lost 2 bases, the J end lost 2 bases, and 9 bases lay between the germline ends. The CDR3 region is CASSELGLNTGELFF. The CDR3 DNA is TGTGCCAGCAGTGAACTGGGCCTAAACACCGGGGAGCTGTTTTTT. The variable domain in full, completed from reference TRBV2 and TRBJ2-2, reads EPEVTQTPSHQVTQMGQEVILRCVPISNHLYFYWYRQILGQKVEFLVSFYNNEISEKSEIFDDQFSVERPDGSNFTLKIRSTKLEDSAMYFCASSELGLNTGELFFGEGSRLTVL.

J is TRBJ1-6 and V is TRBV5-1; 11 bases agree with TRBD1. The CDR3 spans 16 residues. The ends lost 4 bases at V and 12 bases at J; junction bases unmatched: 12. In germline, CDR1 is SGHRS, CDR2 YFSETQ. The CDR3 region has the DNA TGCGCCAGCAGCGGGGACAGGGGGGATTTGCGTGGACCCCTCCACTTT. Translation: CASSGDRGDLRGPLHF.

The CDR3 nucleotides are TGTGCCAGCTCACTCGACAGGGCCTCTGGAAACACCATATATTTT. Translating gives CASSLDRASGNTIYF. The chain links TRBV18 to TRBJ1-3; 7 nucleotides line up with TRBD1. Germline values: CDR1 KGHSH, CDR2 LQKENI. The CDR3 loop spans 15 amino acids. V dropped 4 bases and J dropped 0; count of bases not matched to a gene: 3. Complete variable domain (other parts from reference TRBV18 and TRBJ1-3): NAGVMQNPRHLVRRRGQEARLRCSPMKGHSHVYWYRQLPEEGLKFMVYLQKENIIDESGMPKERFSAEFPKEGPSILRIQQVVRGDSAAYFCASSLDRASGNTIYFGEGSWLTVV.